This T cell receptor (beta chain) was identified during a study of CD8 T cells in Susac syndrome. When the RNA was reverse transcribed, random hexamers were used with an input of roughly 0.45 to 1 ug. Amplification of TCR beta CDR3 by immunoSEQ multiplex PCR spanned 54 Vbeta and 13 Jbeta. TCRdb processed the immunoSEQ multiplex PCR reads anew with MiXCR; each CDR3 protein has one entry. The data contain 150,000 to 200,000 distinct CDR3 sequences, around 95% of them singletons. Notes on this clonotype: Its cognate antigen is unknown.

The CDR3 spans 13 residues. Trimming cost V 4 bases and J 10 bases, with 14 bases left between them. Germline CDR1 GTSNPN, CDR2 SVGIG (reference sequence). Study outcomes and limitations: By the study's own acknowledgment, its TCR sequencing and HLA analysis included relatively few individuals.

Healthy donors served as the controls. They were matched for age and sex. This clonotype was obtained from a human donor in good health. The material sequenced was CD4+ T cells from PBMCs. The chain carries TRBV30 and TRBJ1-6, with D possibly TRBD1 on 5 matching bases. CDR3 DNA sequence: TGTGCCTGGAACCTACCGGGGGAATCACCCCTCCACTTT. It yields the protein CAWNLPGESPLHF.